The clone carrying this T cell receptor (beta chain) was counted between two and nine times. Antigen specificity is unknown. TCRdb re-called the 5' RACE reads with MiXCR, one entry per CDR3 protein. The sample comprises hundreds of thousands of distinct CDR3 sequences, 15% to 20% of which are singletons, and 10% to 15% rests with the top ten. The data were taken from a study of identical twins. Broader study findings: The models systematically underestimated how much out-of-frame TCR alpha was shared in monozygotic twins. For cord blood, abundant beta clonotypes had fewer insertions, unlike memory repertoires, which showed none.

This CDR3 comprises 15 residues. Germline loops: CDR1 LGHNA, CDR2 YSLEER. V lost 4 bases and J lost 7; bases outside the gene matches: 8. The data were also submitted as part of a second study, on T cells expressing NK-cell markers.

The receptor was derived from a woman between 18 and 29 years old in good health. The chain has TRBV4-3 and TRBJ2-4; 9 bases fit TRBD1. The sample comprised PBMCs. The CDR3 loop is CASSRVDRGVNIQYF. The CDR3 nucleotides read TGCGCCAGCAGCCGGGTCGACAGGGGGGTTAACATTCAGTACTTC.